The sequence of this T cell receptor (beta chain) was determined in a study of T cells after yellow fever vaccination. Via MiXCR, TCRdb re-called the 5' RACE reads, giving one row per CDR3 protein. Of some 550,000 distinct CDR3 sequences in the sample, around 21% are singletons; the top ten hold around 15%. CDR3 length: 15 amino acids. Sequenced material: PBMCs, taken 15 days after the yellow fever booster vaccination. The clonotype was recovered from a man aged 30 to 39 who received the YFV17D yellow fever vaccine. J is TRBJ2-2 and V is TRBV21-1; the D segment call TRBD1 is taken from the table without a DNA check. TRBV21-1 is marked as a pseudogene. CDR3 in DNA: TGTGCCAGCAGCCCGGACAGGGACCACACCGGGGAGCTGTTTTTT. It encodes CASSPDRDHTGELFF.